A single sample gave rise to the 5 T cell receptor beta chains below, sequenced in a study of T cell repertoires in cytomegalovirus infection. These TCRs are of unknown antigen specificity. TCRdb itself ran the reads through MiXCR, one entry per CDR3 protein. The table lists roughly 68,000 distinct CDR3 sequences, 20% of them singletons. Source: CD8+ T cells from cultured PBMCs, taken from culture after CMV antigen stimulation. The receptors come from a human donor in good health (CMV status not recorded). Some clones in this sample may be carry-over from other donors' samples.

CDR3 protein: CASSLAGQGDEKLFF. The CDR3 DNA reads as TGTGCCAGCAGCTTAGCGGGACAGGGGGACGAAAAACTGTTTTTT. V is TRBV7-2 and J is TRBJ1-4, with 11 bases aligning to TRBD1. The trim removed 0 bases at V and 8 bases at J, leaving 2 bases unmatched. Germline-derived CDR1 and CDR2 are SGHTA and FQGNSA. The CDR3 totals 15 residues. Based on the CDR3 plus reference TRBV7-2 and TRBJ1-4, the full variable domain is GAGVSQSPSNKVTEKGKDVELRCDPISGHTALYWYRQSLGQGLEFLIYFQGNSAPDKSGLPSDRFSAERTGGSVSTLTIQRTQQEDSAVYLCASSLAGQGDEKLFFGSGTQLSVL.

This clonotype was seen only a few times. The rearrangement links TRBV7-9 to TRBJ2-5; D not resolved. Between the trimmed V and J ends, which lost 0 bases and 5 bases, there was a span of 13 bases. Germline V CDR1 and CDR2: SEHNR, FQNEAQ (reference sequence). This CDR3 is 15 amino acids long. CDR3 DNA sequence: TGTGCCAGCAGCTTAGCCAGCAGGCTAGGGGAGACCCAGTACTTC. This translates into CASSLASRLGETQYF. Variable domain in full (rest from reference TRBV7-9 and TRBJ2-5): DTGVSQNPRHKITKRGQNVTFRCDPISEHNRLYWYRQTLGQGPEFLTYFQNEAQLEKSRLLSDRFSAERPKGSFSTLEIQRTEQGDSAMYLCASSLASRLGETQYFGPGTRLLVL.

Only a few counts were recorded for this clonotype. This chain links TRBV7-9 with TRBJ2-6, with D unresolved. Germline CDR1 and CDR2: SEHNR and FQNEAQ (reference sequence). This CDR3 is built from 14 residues. The V end lost 8 bases, the J end lost 0 bases, and 8 bases lay between the germline ends. DNA of the CDR3: TGTGCCAGCGGGGAAGTCTCTGGGGCCAACGTCCTGACTTTC. As protein: CASGEVSGANVLTF.

This clonotype showed up just a few times. The chain carries TRBV7-2 and TRBJ2-7; TRBD1 matches 9 bases. The CDR3 runs 16 residues. The V gene end was trimmed by 5 bases and the J gene end by 0 bases; junction bases not matched to a gene: 8. Germline-derived CDR1 and CDR2 are SGHTA and FQGNSA. The CDR3 nucleotides are TGTGCCAGCAGCAGAGGTGGGACAGGGAGCTCCTACGAGCAGTACTTC. Its translation: CASSRGGTGSSYEQYF.

V and J are TRBV11-2 and TRBJ1-3, with TRBD1 identical over 7 bases. Germline assignment: CDR1 SGHAT and CDR2 FQNNGV. V lost 1 base to trimming and J lost 5 bases; unmatched junction nucleotides: 14. The CDR3 consists of 18 residues. CDR3 loop: CASSLGPYRGPSRNTIYF. In nucleotides, the CDR3 is TGTGCCAGCAGCTTAGGCCCTTACAGGGGTCCCTCCCGAAACACCATATATTTT.